The clone carrying this TCR beta chain is a singleton in its sample. The time point is: peripheral blood 6 weeks after treatment start. This specimen comes from a study of PD-L1 blockade in urothelial cancer. Sequencing was performed with immunoSEQ multiplex PCR; in TCRdb, only in-frame clones are kept and a portion is missing. The table shows about 130,000 clones, with approximately 85% occurring only once. The germline V gene has CDR1 SGHDT and CDR2 YYEEEE. The V end was cut by 0 bases, the J end by 5 bases, with 11 bases between. The CDR3 sequence is 14 residues long. The receptor was derived from a middle-aged man with urothelial cancer. The chain combines TRBV5-6 with TRBJ2-5, with D perhaps matching TRBD2 (6 bases). Sequenced material: PBMCs, taken around atezolizumab (anti-PD-L1) treatment. CDR3 residues: CASSLVLGGETQYF. The CDR3 DNA follows: TGTGCCAGCAGCTTGGTCCTAGGAGGGGAGACCCAGTACTTC.